A single sample is the source of the 12 T cell receptor beta chains below, sequenced in a study of blood T cell repertoires in COVID-19. Assay used: immunoSEQ multiplex PCR; TCRdb lists only in-frame clones, some missing. This sample has more than 95,000 clones, with around four fifths found just once. Material for sequencing was peripheral blood. The receptors were gathered from a human donor in a cohort sampled during active COVID-19.

The count of this clone is one. The chain couples TRBV7-3 to TRBJ2-7; no clear D gene. Germline CDR1 is SGHTA and CDR2 is FQGTGA. The V end was cut by 5 bases, the J end by 2 bases, with 22 bases between. CDR3 length: 17 residues. The CDR3 bases are TGTGCCAGCAGCCCGCTGGAGATTGCAAACTCCCCCTACGAGCAGTACTTC. Translation: CASSPLEIANSPYEQYF.

This clone was seen just once. The gene calls are TRBV11-1 and TRBJ2-1, with a possible D match to TRBD1 (6 bases). Between the trimmed V and J ends, which lost 5 bases and 1 base, there was a span of 12 bases. The CDR3 contains 15 residues. In germline, CDR1 is SGHAT, CDR2 FQDESV (reference sequence). DNA for the CDR3: TGTGCCAGCAGCCCGGACAGTTCTTCCTACAATGAGCAGTTCTTC. Encoded protein: CASSPDSSSYNEQFF.

The rearrangement links TRBV11-1 to TRBJ1-2, with D possibly matching TRBD1 (5 bases). Germline V gives CDR1 SGHAT, CDR2 FQDESV (reference sequence). The length of the CDR3 is 14 residues. The V end was cut by 3 bases, the J end by 7 bases, with 15 bases between. DNA for the CDR3: TGTGCCAGCAGCTTTAACAGGCGCCCTACTGGCTACACCTTC. This codes for CASSFNRRPTGYTF.

The V gene is TRBV18, the J gene TRBJ2-3, with a possible D match to TRBD1 (6 bases). The CDR3 sequence is 14 residues long. Per the germline V gene, CDR1 is KGHSH and CDR2 is LQKENI. Trimming cost V 3 bases and J 1 base, with 8 bases left between them. CDR3 residues: CASSPPGGTDTQYF. CDR3 coding DNA: TGTGCCAGCTCACCGCCAGGGGGCACAGATACGCAGTATTTT.

This clone was seen at least ten times. The chain joins TRBV5-1 to TRBJ1-2, with TRBD1 identical over 8 bases. V shed 1 base, J shed 2 bases, and the junction held 7 bases outside the gene matches. Looked up from germline, CDR1 is SGHRS and CDR2 is YFSETQ. The CDR3 contains 16 residues. CDR3 nucleotide sequence: TGCGCCAGCAGCTTGATTCCAGGGGGCTTGAACTATGGCTACACCTTC. Protein product: CASSLIPGGLNYGYTF.

There are a few counts of this clone. The rearrangement links TRBV27 to TRBJ2-3, with D perhaps TRBD1 (5 bases). The CDR3 has 13 residues. CDR1 and CDR2 (germline): MNHEY, SMNVEV (reference sequence). V shed 4 bases and J shed 5 bases, with 10 bases lying between them. The CDR3 region is CASSSAQGDTQYF. CDR3 nucleotide sequence: TGTGCCAGCAGTTCCGCCCAGGGAGATACGCAGTATTTT.

V is TRBV15 and J is TRBJ2-5, with TRBD1 matching 11 bases. CDR3 length equals 14 residues. CDR1 is LNHNV, CDR2 YYDKDF, per germline (reference sequence). V shed 3 bases and J 4 bases; nucleotides not matched to a gene: 1. For the CDR3, the DNA is TGTGCCACCAGCAGGGACAGGGGGCCAGAGACCCAGTACTTC. Translated, it gives CATSRDRGPETQYF. Full variable domain (missing parts from reference TRBV15 and TRBJ2-5): DAMVIQNPRYQVTQFGKPVTLSCSQTLNHNVMYWYQQKSSQAPKLLFHYYDKDFNNEADTPDNFQSRRPNTSFCFLDIRSPGLGDTAMYLCATSRDRGPETQYFGPGTRLLVL.

The rearrangement links TRBV20-1 to TRBJ2-1, with TRBD2 as a possible D gene (6 bases). Trimming left V 3 bases short and J 3 bases short, with 18 bases between. Germline lookup yields CDR1 DFQATT and CDR2 SNEGSKA (reference sequence). The CDR3 spans 16 residues. In DNA form, the CDR3 reads TGCAGTGCTAGTGGCGCGGGGCAGATAATCTACAATGAGCAGTTCTTC. Amino acids: CSASGAGQIIYNEQFF.

This chain uses TRBV18 with TRBJ2-6; 9 bases are shared with TRBD1. Germline lookup yields CDR1 KGHSH and CDR2 LQKENI. V gave up 5 bases and J gave up 0 bases; unmatched junction bases: 5. The CDR3 extends over 17 amino acids. The CDR3 coding sequence is TGTGCCAGCTCAGCCGGACAGGGGAACTCTGGGGCCAACGTCCTGACTTTC. Its protein product is CASSAGQGNSGANVLTF.

The chain combines TRBV28 with TRBJ2-7; 9 nucleotides align to TRBD2. This CDR3 has 17 amino acids. The trim removed 1 base at V and 2 bases at J, leaving 9 bases unmatched. Germline V gene data show CDR1 as MDHEN and CDR2 as SYDVKM. In DNA form, the CDR3 reads TGTGCCAGCAGTTTATTTTCCGTGCGGGAGGGCCCCTACGAGCAGTACTTC. This codes for CASSLFSVREGPYEQYF.

The chain uses TRBV2 and TRBJ2-7; 7 nucleotides line up with TRBD1. The CDR3 loop spans 13 amino acids. The germline gives CDR1 SNHLY, CDR2 FYNNEI. With V trimmed by 10 bases and J by 0 bases, 6 bases remained unmatched. CDR3 sequence reads: CATRQGSSYEQYF. CDR3 coding DNA: TGTGCCACCCGACAGGGAAGCTCCTACGAGCAGTACTTC.

The table lists this clone with a few counts. The V call is TRBV19, the J call TRBJ2-5; 10 bases are shared with TRBD2. CDR1 and CDR2 from the germline V gene are LNHDA and SQIVND (reference sequence). The CDR3 totals 14 residues. J was trimmed by 4 bases and V by 5 bases; bases with no gene match: 4. The CDR3 is CASSSGLARETQYF. CDR3 coding DNA: TGTGCCAGTAGTTCGGGACTAGCGAGAGAGACCCAGTACTTC.